This entry describes one T cell receptor beta chain. Per the germline V gene, CDR1 is MNHEY and CDR2 is SVGAGI. V was cut by 2 bases and J by 6 bases, with 11 bases left in between. The CDR3 is 14 residues long. This entry comes from a study of blood T cell repertoires in COVID-19. Clones were read by immunoSEQ multiplex PCR, and TCRdb kept only the in-frame ones, dropping some. The profile covers about 110,000 clones, with roughly 80% appearing a single time and 7.9% taken by the ten largest. Sample: peripheral blood. This clonotype was obtained from an older man with acute or convalescent COVID-19. The chain carries TRBV6-5 and TRBJ2-1, with D unclear. The CDR3 loop reads CASSYGPGFNEQFF. As DNA, the CDR3 is TGTGCCAGCAGTTACGGTCCCGGGTTCAATGAGCAGTTCTTC.